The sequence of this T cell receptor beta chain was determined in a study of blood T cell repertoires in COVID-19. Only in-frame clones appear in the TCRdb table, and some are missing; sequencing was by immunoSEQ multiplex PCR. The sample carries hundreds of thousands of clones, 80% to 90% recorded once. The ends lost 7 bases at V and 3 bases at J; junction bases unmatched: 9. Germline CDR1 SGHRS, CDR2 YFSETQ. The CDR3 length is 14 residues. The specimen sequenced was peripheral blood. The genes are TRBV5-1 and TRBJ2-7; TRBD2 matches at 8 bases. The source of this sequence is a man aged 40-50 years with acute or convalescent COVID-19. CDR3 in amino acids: CASYSSGGDYEQYF. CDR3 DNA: TGCGCCAGCTACAGCAGCGGGGGTGACTACGAGCAGTACTTC.